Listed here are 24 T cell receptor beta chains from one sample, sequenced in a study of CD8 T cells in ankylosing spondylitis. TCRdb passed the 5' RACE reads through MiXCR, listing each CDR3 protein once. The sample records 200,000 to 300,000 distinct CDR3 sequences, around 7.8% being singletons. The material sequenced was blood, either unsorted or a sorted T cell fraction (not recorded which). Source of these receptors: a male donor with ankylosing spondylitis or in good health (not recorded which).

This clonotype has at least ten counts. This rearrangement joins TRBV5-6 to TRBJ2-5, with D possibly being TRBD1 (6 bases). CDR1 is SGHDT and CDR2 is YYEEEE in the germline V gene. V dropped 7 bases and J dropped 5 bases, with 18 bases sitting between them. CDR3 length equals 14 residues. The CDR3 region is CASSLATGFETQYF. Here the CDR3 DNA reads TGTGCCAGCTCCTTGGCGACAGGCTTCGAGACCCAGTACTTC.

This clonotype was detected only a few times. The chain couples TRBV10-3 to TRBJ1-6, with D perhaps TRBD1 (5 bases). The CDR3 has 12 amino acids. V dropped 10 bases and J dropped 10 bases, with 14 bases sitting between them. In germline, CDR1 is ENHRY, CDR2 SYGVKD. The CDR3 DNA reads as TGTGCCACTCGAGGGGCGCGATCACCCCTCCACTTT. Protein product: CATRGARSPLHF.

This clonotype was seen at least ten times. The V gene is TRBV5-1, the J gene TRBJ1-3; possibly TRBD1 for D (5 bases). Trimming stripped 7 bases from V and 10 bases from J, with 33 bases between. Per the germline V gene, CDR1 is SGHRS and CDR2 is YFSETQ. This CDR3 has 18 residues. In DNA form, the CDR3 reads TGCGCCAGCTACGAGTCGAGGGACGGACCTTTCCCCGGGAGGACCATATATTTT. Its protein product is CASYESRDGPFPGRTIYF.

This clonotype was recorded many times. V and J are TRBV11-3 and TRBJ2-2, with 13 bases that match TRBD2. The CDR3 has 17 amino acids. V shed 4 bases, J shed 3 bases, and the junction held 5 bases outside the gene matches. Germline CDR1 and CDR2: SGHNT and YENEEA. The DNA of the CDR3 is TGTGCCAGCAGCTCATTCGGACTAGCGGGAGACACCGGGGAGCTGTTTTTT. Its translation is CASSSFGLAGDTGELFF.

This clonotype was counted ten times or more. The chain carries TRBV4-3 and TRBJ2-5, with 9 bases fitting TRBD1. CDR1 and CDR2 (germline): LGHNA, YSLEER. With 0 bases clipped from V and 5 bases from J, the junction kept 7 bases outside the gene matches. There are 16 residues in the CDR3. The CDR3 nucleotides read TGCGCCAGCAGCCAAGATGTCGGACAGGGGTCGGAGACCCAGTACTTC. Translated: CASSQDVGQGSETQYF.

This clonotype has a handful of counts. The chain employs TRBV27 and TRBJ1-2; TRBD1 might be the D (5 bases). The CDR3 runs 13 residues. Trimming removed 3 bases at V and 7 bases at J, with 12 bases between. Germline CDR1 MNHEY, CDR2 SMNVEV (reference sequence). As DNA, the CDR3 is TGTGCCAGCAGTTTCCAAGTCGGGGGTGGCTACACCTTC. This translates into CASSFQVGGGYTF.

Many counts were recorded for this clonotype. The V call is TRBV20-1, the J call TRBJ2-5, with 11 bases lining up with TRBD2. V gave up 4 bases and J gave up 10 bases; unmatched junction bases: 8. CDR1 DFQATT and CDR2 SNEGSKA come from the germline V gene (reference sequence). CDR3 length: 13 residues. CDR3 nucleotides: TGCAGTGCTAAGACTAGCGGGGCCCCAGGCCAGTACTTC. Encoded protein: CSAKTSGAPGQYF.

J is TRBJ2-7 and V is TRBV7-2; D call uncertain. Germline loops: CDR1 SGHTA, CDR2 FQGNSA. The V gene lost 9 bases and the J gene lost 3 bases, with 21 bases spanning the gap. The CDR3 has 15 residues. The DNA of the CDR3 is TGTGCCAGTTACACCACCCCCAGTCTCCACTACGAGCAGTACTTC. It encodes CASYTTPSLHYEQYF.

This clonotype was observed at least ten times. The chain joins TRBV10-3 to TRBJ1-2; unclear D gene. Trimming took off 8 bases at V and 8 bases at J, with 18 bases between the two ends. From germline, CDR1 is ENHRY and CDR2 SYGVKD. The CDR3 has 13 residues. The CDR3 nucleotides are TGTGCCATCGGCGAGGGTAGGAGGTACGGCTACACCTTC. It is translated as CAIGEGRRYGYTF.

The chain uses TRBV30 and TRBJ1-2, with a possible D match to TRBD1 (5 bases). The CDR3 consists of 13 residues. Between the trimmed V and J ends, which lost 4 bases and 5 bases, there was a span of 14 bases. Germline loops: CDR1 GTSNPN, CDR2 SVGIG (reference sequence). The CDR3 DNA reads TGTGCCTGGACCCAGGGCTGGGTATATGGCTACACCTTC. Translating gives CAWTQGWVYGYTF.

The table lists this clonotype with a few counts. In nucleotides, the CDR3 is TGTGCCAGCAGTTACTCCAGGAGTGAGACCCAGTACTTC. As protein: CASSYSRSETQYF. The chain couples TRBV6-5 to TRBJ2-5; D is ambiguous. Germline values: CDR1 MNHEY, CDR2 SVGAGI. Trimming shortened V by 0 bases and J by 5 bases, and 7 bases separated the two germline ends. This CDR3 has 13 residues.

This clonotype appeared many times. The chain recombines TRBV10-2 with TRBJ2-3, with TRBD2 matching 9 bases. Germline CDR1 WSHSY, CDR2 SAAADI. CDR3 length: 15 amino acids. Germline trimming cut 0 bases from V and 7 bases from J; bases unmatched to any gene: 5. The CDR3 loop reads CASSESSGSGYTQYF. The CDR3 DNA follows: TGCGCCAGCAGTGAGTCTAGCGGGAGTGGTTATACGCAGTATTTT.

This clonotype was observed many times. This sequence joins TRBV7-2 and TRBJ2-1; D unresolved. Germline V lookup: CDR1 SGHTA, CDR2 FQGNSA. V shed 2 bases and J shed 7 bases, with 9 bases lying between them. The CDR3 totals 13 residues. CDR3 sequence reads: CASSLSAPNEQFF. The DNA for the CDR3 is TGTGCCAGCAGCTTATCCGCTCCTAATGAGCAGTTCTTC.

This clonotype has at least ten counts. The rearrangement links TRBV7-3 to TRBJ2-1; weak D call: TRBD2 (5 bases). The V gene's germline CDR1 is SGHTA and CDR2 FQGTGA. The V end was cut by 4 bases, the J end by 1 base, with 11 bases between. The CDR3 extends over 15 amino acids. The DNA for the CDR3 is TGTGCCAGCAGCTCTTCGAGGGTATCCTACAATGAGCAGTTCTTC. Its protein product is CASSSSRVSYNEQFF.

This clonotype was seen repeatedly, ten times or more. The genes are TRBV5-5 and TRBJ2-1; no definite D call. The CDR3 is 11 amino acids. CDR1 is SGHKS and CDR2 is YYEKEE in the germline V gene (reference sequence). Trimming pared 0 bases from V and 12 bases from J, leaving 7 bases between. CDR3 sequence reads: CASSLDRLQFF. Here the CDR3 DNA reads TGTGCCAGCAGCTTGGACCGACTGCAGTTCTTC.

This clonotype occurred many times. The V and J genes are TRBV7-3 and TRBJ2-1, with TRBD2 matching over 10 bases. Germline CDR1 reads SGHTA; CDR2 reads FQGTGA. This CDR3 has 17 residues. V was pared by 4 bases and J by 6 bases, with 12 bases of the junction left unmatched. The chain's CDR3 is CASSSDASGGAINEQFF. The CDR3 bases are TGTGCCAGCAGCTCAGACGCGAGCGGGGGGGCCATCAATGAGCAGTTCTTC.

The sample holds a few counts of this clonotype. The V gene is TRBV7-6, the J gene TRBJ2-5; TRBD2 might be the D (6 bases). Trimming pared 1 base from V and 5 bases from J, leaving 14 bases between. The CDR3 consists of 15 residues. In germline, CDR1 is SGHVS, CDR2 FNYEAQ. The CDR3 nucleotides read TGTGCCAGCAGCTTAGAGGGTGGACGGGGGGAGACCCAGTACTTC. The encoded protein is CASSLEGGRGETQYF.

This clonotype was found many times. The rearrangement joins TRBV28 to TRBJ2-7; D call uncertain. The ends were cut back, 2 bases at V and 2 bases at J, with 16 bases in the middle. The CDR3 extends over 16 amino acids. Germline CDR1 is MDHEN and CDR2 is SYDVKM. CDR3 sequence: CASSLALGETAYEQYF. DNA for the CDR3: TGTGCCAGCAGTTTAGCTCTTGGGGAAACAGCCTACGAGCAGTACTTC.

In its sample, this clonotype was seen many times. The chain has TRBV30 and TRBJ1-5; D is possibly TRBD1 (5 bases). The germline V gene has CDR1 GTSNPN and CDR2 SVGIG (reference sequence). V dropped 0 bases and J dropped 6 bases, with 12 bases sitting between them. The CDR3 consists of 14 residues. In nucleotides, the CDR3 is TGTGCCTGGAGTGTGTCGGGGCGAGGTCAGCCCCAGCATTTT. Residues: CAWSVSGRGQPQHF.

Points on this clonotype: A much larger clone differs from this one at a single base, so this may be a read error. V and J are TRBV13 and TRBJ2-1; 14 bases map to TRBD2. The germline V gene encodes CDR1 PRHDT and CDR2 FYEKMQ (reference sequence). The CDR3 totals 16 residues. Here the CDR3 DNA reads TGTGCCAGCAGCACGGAGGGACTAGCGGGAGACGGTGAGCAGCTCTTC. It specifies CASSTEGLAGDGEQLF.

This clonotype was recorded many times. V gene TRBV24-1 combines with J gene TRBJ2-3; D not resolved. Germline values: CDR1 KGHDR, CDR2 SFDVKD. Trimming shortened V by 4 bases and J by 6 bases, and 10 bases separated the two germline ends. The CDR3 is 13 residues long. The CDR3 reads CATSDLDFDTQYF. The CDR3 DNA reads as TGTGCCACCAGTGACCTGGATTTTGATACGCAGTATTTT.

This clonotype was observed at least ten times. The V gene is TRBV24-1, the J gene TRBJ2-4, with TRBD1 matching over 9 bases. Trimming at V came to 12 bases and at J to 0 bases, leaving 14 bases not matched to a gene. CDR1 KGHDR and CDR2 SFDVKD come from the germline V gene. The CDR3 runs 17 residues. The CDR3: CAPPGTGNSPAKNIQYF. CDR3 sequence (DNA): TGTGCCCCTCCCGGGACAGGGAATTCCCCAGCCAAAAACATTCAGTACTTC.

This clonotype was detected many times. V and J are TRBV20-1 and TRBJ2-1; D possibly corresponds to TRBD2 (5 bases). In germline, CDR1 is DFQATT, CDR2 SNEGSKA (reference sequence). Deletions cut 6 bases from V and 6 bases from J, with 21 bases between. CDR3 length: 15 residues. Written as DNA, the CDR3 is TGCAGTGCCCGAAGGCTAGCCCCCCGAGGCAATGAGCAGTTCTTC. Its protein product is CSARRLAPRGNEQFF.

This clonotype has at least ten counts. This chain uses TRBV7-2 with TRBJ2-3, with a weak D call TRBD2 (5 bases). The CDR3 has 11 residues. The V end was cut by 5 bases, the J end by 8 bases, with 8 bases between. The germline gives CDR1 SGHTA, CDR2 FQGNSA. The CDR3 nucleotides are TGTGCCAGCAGCCCCGAGGGTACGCAGTATTTT. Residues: CASSPEGTQYF.